This TCR beta chain emerged from a study of cytomegalovirus exposure and HLA in healthy donors. Study information: Most donors, 81% of approximately 400 genotyped, fell in the Caucasian-associated ancestry cluster. Study-wide findings and caveats: Per a later analysis, HLA-associated TCR beta chains showed more clonal expansion than other, equally common TCR beta chains. Highest at DRB1 and lowest at HLA-C, TCR association rates differed among HLA loci in a later analysis.

In regard to this clone: Its antigen is not identified.

The donors were healthy bone marrow donors. Germline loops: CDR1 MNHEY, CDR2 SMNVEV (reference sequence). The CDR3 runs to 11 residues. V was clipped by 10 bases and J by 5 bases, with 11 bases between them. In the PCR, 60 Vbeta and 13 Jbeta primers were used. Data came from immunoSEQ multiplex PCR; TCRdb stores just in-frame clones and leaves some out. The data show 150,000 or so clones, 65% to 85% seen once. The specimen was PBMCs. This chain connects TRBV27 to TRBJ1-1; tentative D call: TRBD1 (6 bases). This sequence was found in a male donor in good health and CMV-seropositive. The CDR3 coding sequence is TGTGCCACCTGGCAGGGGACTGAAGCTTTCTTT. Translated, it gives CATWQGTEAFF.